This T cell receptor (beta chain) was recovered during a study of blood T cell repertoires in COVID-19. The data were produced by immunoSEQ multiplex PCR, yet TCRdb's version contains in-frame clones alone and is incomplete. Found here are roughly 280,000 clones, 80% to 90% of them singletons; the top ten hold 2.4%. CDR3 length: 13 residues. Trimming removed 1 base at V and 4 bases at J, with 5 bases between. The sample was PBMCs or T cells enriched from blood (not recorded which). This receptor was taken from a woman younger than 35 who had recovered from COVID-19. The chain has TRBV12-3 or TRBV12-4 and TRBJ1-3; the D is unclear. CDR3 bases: TGTGCCAGCAGTTTAGTGGAGGGAAACACCATATATTTT. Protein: CASSLVEGNTIYF.